This TCR beta chain emerged from a study of blood T cell repertoires in COVID-19 (dated by TCRdb to about 2020). Study-wide context: Samples covering the acute and convalescent phases of COVID-19 were provided by collaborators in the United States, Italy and Spain. The dataset comprised deeply sampled blood TCRbeta repertoires from subjects exposed to, actively infected with, or recovered from COVID-19. Nearly every sample came with metadata listing a de-identified subject ID, COVID-19 status, age in years and sex. The repertoires were made available in a free public database intended to serve as a resource for research on the immune response to SARS-CoV-2. Samples came from the ongoing ImmuneRACE study (first 160 participants) plus 1,254 subjects from 6 global collaborators. The prospective study material was composed of cDNA or gDNA derived from T cells, B-cell-depleted T cells, or PBMCs. Where available, HLA class I and class II types were obtained from metadata supplied by the sample provider rather than from assay-based typing. Summary of the overall study and its limitations: How much clinical and demographic metadata was included differed by source and by participant, and the metadata was provided uncurated.

Whole blood was collected in K2EDTA tubes by collaborating institutions according to the institutions' own protocols. For TCRbeta analysis, collaborators shipped samples in one of three forms: frozen whole blood, isolated PBMCs, or DNA extracted from either of those sample types. The immunoSEQ Assay, a bias-controlled multiplex PCR, was used to amplify TCRbeta CDR3 regions from genomic DNA. The study's processing was this. The number of nucleated cells in each sample was estimated by amplification of reference gene primers within the assay. To quantify the absolute abundance of each unique TCRbeta CDR3 rearrangement, sequence reads were collapsed and filtered. For each sample, productive Simpson clonality was calculated as the square root of Simpson's diversity index over productive rearrangements. This immuneACCESS table, as held by TCRdb, lists in-frame sequences with V and J called but not all clones. Of the missing ones, under half trace to an unresolved V gene in checked studies; the others have no known cause. That table is the source of V, J and clone size, and D and trimming were worked out from the DNA. The table for this sample lists roughly 300,000 clones; 85% of them were counted only once. The ten biggest clones cover more than 6% of the sample.

Comment on this clone: What this receptor recognizes is not known. No much larger clonotype is one base removed from it; base qualities were not supplied.

Counted from cysteine to phenylalanine, this CDR3 has 15 amino acids. The kept DNA is CDR3 alone, 45 bases in frame from the first base. CDR1 SEHNR and CDR2 FQNEAQ are derived from the germline V gene (reference sequence). Compared with germline, V lacks 5 bases and J lacks 3 bases; bases without a gene match: 6. The rearranged chain carries TRBV7-9 and TRBJ2-2; 7 bases in the junction line up with TRBD2. Sequencing was carried out using peripheral blood. This TCR came from a human donor in a cohort sampled during active COVID-19. The CDR3 has the sequence CASSPPAGDTGELFF. Read as DNA, the sequence is TGTGCCAGCAGCCCCCCGGCGGGGGACACCGGGGAGCTGTTTTTT.